This TCR beta chain was captured by sequencing in a study of cytomegalovirus exposure and HLA in healthy donors. In the study overall: The same platform used for the approximately 670 first-cohort repertoires was also used for the 120 validation repertoires, as a later analysis reported. Regarding the study as a whole: It was reported that the classifier diagnosed cytomegalovirus status with high specificity and sensitivity in both the original and validation cohorts. The study found most TCR sequences rare, yet found some public TCRs in many donors. In the 120 or so validation repertoires, 94% of cluster scores exceeded 0, per a later analysis.

Assay: immunoSEQ multiplex PCR; the TCRdb copy retains only in-frame clones and omits some. The table has 100,000 to 150,000 clones, more than 95% seen once. V gave up 1 base and J gave up 7 bases; unmatched junction bases: 6. The CDR3 loop spans 13 amino acids. CDR1 and CDR2 from the germline V gene are GTSNPN and SVGIG (reference sequence). Details on this clone: Its antigen is currently unknown.

The clonotype comes from a man aged 18 to 35 in good health and CMV-seronegative. Sequenced sample: PBMCs. The chain recombines TRBV30 with TRBJ1-2; 7 bases agree with TRBD1. The CDR3 nucleotides read TGTGCCTGGAGTGCCACAGGGGCAAGTGGCTACACCTTC. Translating gives CAWSATGASGYTF.